The 15 T cell receptor beta chains below were found in one sample sequenced in a study of blood T cell repertoires in COVID-19 (dated by TCRdb to about 2020). Library preparation employed the immunoSEQ multiplex PCR assay. In its TCRdb copy, this immuneACCESS table keeps in-frame sequences only and misses some clones. Where compared with another copy, unresolved V genes explain less than half of these, and the others have no known cause. Counted in this sample were 140,000 or so clones; roughly three quarters of them appeared once. The ten largest clones capture roughly 4.2% of the sample. The material sequenced was peripheral blood. All receptors derive from a man in his fifties or sixties with acute or convalescent COVID-19.

This clone came up a few times. This chain uses TRBV5-1 with TRBJ1-6; TRBD1 agrees at 7 bases. Germline-derived CDR1 and CDR2 are SGHRS and YFSETQ. J gave up 7 bases and V 5 bases, and 9 bases lay outside the gene matches. The CDR3 is 15 amino acids. CDR3 DNA sequence: TGCGCCAGCAGTGCCGGAGGGACAGAGAATTCACCCCTCCACTTT. Its protein is CASSAGGTENSPLHF.

The rearrangement joins TRBV5-1 to TRBJ2-7; maybe TRBD1 (6 bases). Between the trimmed V and J ends, which lost 0 bases and 5 bases, there was a span of 15 bases. The CDR3 contains 15 residues. CDR1 is SGHRS and CDR2 is YFSETQ in the germline V gene. The chain's CDR3 is CASSLDRVGVDEQYF. The CDR3 coding sequence is TGCGCCAGCAGCTTGGACAGGGTAGGAGTAGACGAGCAGTACTTC.

V is TRBV18 and J is TRBJ1-1; TRBD1 matches 8 bases. Germline V gene sequence: CDR1 KGHSH, CDR2 LQKENI. Losses at the gene ends were 3 bases for V and 1 base for J; bases not matched to a gene: 7. The CDR3 runs to 16 residues. Here the CDR3 reads CASSPTWTGRNTEAFF. The CDR3 bases are TGTGCCAGCTCACCTACCTGGACAGGGCGGAACACTGAAGCTTTCTTT.

V usage is TRBV3-1 (or the pseudogene TRBV3-2) and J usage is TRBJ1-1; no clear D. The CDR3 is 15 amino acids. Trimming cost V 1 base and J 3 bases, with 12 bases left between them. Looked up from germline, CDR1 is LGHDT and CDR2 is YNNKEL (reference sequence). CDR3 sequence reads: CASSQGRTGDTEAFF. CDR3 nucleotide sequence: TGTGCCAGCAGCCAAGGACGAACCGGGGACACTGAAGCTTTCTTT.

This clone occurred once. The rearrangement joins TRBV5-1 to TRBJ1-4; the D gene is possibly TRBD1 (6 bases). The CDR3 sequence is 15 residues long. Per germline, CDR1 SGHRS and CDR2 YFSETQ. Trimming took 5 bases from V and 7 from J, leaving 18 bases between them. The DNA of the CDR3 is TGCGCCAGCAGAGCCCTACAGGGTCAGGGTGAAAAACTGTTTTTT. Its translation is CASRALQGQGEKLFF.

This clone was detected only a few times. V is TRBV5-5 and J is TRBJ1-1; the D gene is possibly TRBD1 (5 bases). Looked up from germline, CDR1 is SGHKS and CDR2 is YYEKEE (reference sequence). V dropped 2 bases and J dropped 4 bases, with 9 bases sitting between them. This CDR3 is 13 amino acids long. In DNA form, the CDR3 reads TGTGCCAGCAGCTTACAGGCTCTCACTGAAGCTTTCTTT. Its protein product is CASSLQALTEAFF.

The chain is built from TRBV7-6 and TRBJ2-3; unclear D gene. This CDR3 is built from 17 residues. Trimming cost V 1 base and J 1 base, with 15 bases left between them. Per the germline V gene, CDR1 is SGHVS and CDR2 is FNYEAQ. The CDR3 protein is CASSLVPTLLRTDTQYF. In DNA form, the CDR3 reads TGTGCCAGCAGCTTAGTTCCTACTCTCCTCCGCACAGATACGCAGTATTTT.

V and J are TRBV25-1 and TRBJ2-1; 9 positions match TRBD2. Germline V gives CDR1 MGHDK, CDR2 SYGVNS. J lost 5 bases, V lost 3 bases, and 5 bases had no gene match. There are 15 residues in the CDR3. The CDR3 DNA follows: TGTGCCAGCAGTGAGTCTCTAGCGGGGCACAATGAGCAGTTCTTC. Translating gives CASSESLAGHNEQFF.

The V gene is TRBV12-3 or TRBV12-4, the J gene TRBJ2-5; 11 bases fit TRBD1. After removal of 5 bases from V and 6 bases from J, the junction contained 2 bases not matched to a gene. The CDR3 is 13 amino acids. This CDR3 is CASSMDRGQTQYF. The CDR3 nucleotides read TGTGCCAGCAGTATGGACAGGGGGCAGACCCAGTACTTC.

This clone appeared a few times. The chain joins TRBV7-6 to TRBJ2-1, with a weak D call TRBD2 (6 bases). Per the germline V gene, CDR1 is SGHVS and CDR2 is FNYEAQ. The CDR3 contains 17 residues. The V end lost 5 bases, the J end lost 0 bases, and 17 bases lay between the germline ends. This chain's CDR3 is CASSPTPRDFSYNEQFF. CDR3 DNA: TGTGCCAGCAGCCCTACCCCCCGGGACTTCTCCTACAATGAGCAGTTCTTC.

Note on this clone: The same CDR3 is also encoded by other DNA sequences in this sample. The chain is built from TRBV6-5 and TRBJ2-5; D may be TRBD2 (6 bases). V gave up 0 bases and J gave up 2 bases, with 7 bases separating them. The germline gives CDR1 MNHEY, CDR2 SVGAGI. There are 14 residues in the CDR3. The CDR3 region has the DNA TGTGCCAGCAGTTACTCCGGGGGTCAAGAGACCCAGTACTTC. It encodes CASSYSGGQETQYF.

The rearrangement joins TRBV4-1 to TRBJ2-5; D possibly corresponds to TRBD1 (6 bases). V was trimmed by 5 bases and J by 4 bases, leaving 11 bases between them. This CDR3 spans 13 amino acids. The germline V gene encodes CDR1 MGHRA and CDR2 YSYEKL. For the CDR3, the DNA is TGCGCCAGCAGCAAACAGGGTTCAGAGACCCAGTACTTC. Its translation: CASSKQGSETQYF.

V is TRBV2 and J is TRBJ2-5; D is unresolved. The CDR3 consists of 14 residues. Germline CDR1 is SNHLY and CDR2 is FYNNEI. V was shortened by 7 bases and J by 1 base, with 13 bases between the two germline ends. This CDR3 reads CASKDSHSQETQYF. CDR3 nucleotide sequence: TGTGCCAGCAAAGATAGCCATTCCCAAGAGACCCAGTACTTC.

This clone was observed once. This chain connects TRBV5-1 to TRBJ2-1; 11 bases agree with TRBD2. The germline CDR1 and CDR2 sequences are SGHRS and YFSETQ. The CDR3 contains 12 residues. The V and J ends lost 6 bases and 7 bases, in that order; junction bases with no gene match: 0. CDR3 in DNA: TGCGCCAGCACTAGCGGGAGGAATGAGCAGTTCTTC. As protein: CASTSGRNEQFF.

The V and J genes are TRBV18 and TRBJ1-2, with TRBD1 identical over 10 bases. Trimming removed 0 bases from V and 6 bases from J; junction bases left unmatched: 16. Germline values: CDR1 KGHSH, CDR2 LQKENI. The CDR3 covers 19 residues. CDR3 sequence reads: CASSPPGLSRRDRGDGYTF. In DNA form, the CDR3 reads TGTGCCAGCTCACCACCGGGACTTAGCCGGAGGGACAGGGGAGATGGCTACACCTTC. The variable domain in full, completed from reference TRBV18 and TRBJ1-2, reads NAGVMQNPRHLVRRRGQEARLRCSPMKGHSHVYWYRQLPEEGLKFMVYLQKENIIDESGMPKERFSAEFPKEGPSILRIQQVVRGDSAAYFCASSPPGLSRRDRGDGYTFGSGTRLTVV.